Listed below are T cell receptor beta chains from one sample, sequenced in a study of blood T cell repertoires in COVID-19. The method was immunoSEQ multiplex PCR; TCRdb's version includes in-frame clones alone and lacks a portion of them. The table shows approximately 100,000 clones, with under 90% occurring only once. The sample consisted of peripheral blood. The receptors stem from a woman aged 55-70 years with acute or convalescent COVID-19. The conserved cysteine and the conserved F or W are not part of the CDR3 here. Each record gives: V gene, CDR3 protein.

V gene: TRBV28
CDR3 protein: ASRPPAVETQY

V gene: TRBV19
CDR3 protein: ASRKTGGAYNEQF

V gene: TRBV4-2
CDR3 protein: ASSQEYDGDYGYT

V gene: TRBV11-1
CDR3 protein: ASSSLAGGYNEQF

V gene: TRBV10-3
CDR3 protein: AIRSTNPLGGDEQF

V gene: TRBV28
CDR3 protein: ASSLRAGGRNEQF

V gene: TRBV2
CDR3 protein: ASMAYQETQY

V gene: TRBV29-1
CDR3 protein: SGVSGGRYNEQF

V gene: TRBV5-1
CDR3 protein: ASSLAYEGGYT

V gene: TRBV19
CDR3 protein: ASTAEWNEKLF

V gene: TRBV19
CDR3 protein: ASSITSGGLQPQH

V gene: TRBV25-1
CDR3 protein: ASSPPGGGRSTEAF

V gene: TRBV28
CDR3 protein: ASSSPVGAF

V gene: TRBV9
CDR3 protein: ASSVNPQGAQSLEKLF

V gene: TRBV15
CDR3 protein: ATSRDDQPQH

V gene: TRBV5-1
CDR3 protein: ASSLGVTASTDTQY

V gene: TRBV27
CDR3 protein: ASSFRTAGANVLT

V gene: TRBV4-1
CDR3 protein: ASSQDWATGNTIY

V gene: TRBV6-5
CDR3 protein: ASSLQGRGANVLT

V gene: TRBV2
CDR3 protein: ASRISRDRPRAY

V gene: TRBV29-1
CDR3 protein: SVRRVEGSPLH

V gene: TRBV19
CDR3 protein: ASSILSSGSGNTIY

V gene: TRBV7-9
CDR3 protein: ASSPYTGETEQY

V gene: TRBV29-1
CDR3 protein: SVEDTRGQPQH

V gene: TRBV5-5
CDR3 protein: ASRAGLVADTQY

V gene: TRBV28
CDR3 protein: ASSFLGLAGESIYEQY

V gene: TRBV5-4
CDR3 protein: ASSWDYGIEEQY

V gene: TRBV6-1
CDR3 protein: ASSEAGGAGETQY

V gene: TRBV9
CDR3 protein: ASSVLAGGNNEQF

V gene: TRBV5-1
CDR3 protein: ASSLGLAGVSTGELF